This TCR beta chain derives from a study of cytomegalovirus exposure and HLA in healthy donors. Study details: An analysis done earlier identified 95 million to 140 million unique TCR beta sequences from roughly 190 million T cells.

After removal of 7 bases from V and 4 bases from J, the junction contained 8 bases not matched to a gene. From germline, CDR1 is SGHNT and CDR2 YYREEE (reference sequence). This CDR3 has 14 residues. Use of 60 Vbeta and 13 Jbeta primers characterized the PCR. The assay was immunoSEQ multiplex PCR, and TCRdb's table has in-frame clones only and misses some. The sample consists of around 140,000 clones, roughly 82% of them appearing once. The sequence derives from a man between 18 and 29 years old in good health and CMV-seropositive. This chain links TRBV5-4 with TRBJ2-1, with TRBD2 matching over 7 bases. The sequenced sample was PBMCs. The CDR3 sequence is CASGASGLYNEQFF. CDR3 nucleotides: TGTGCCAGCGGGGCTAGCGGCCTATACAATGAGCAGTTCTTC. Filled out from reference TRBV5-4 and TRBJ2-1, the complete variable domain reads ETGVTQSPTHLIKTRGQQVTLRCSSQSGHNTVSWYQQALGQGPQFIFQYYREEENGRGNFPPRFSGLQFPNYSSELNVNALELDDSALYLCASGASGLYNEQFFGPGTRLTVL.